The clone carrying this T cell receptor (beta chain) was seen a single time. This record belongs to a study of cytomegalovirus exposure and HLA in healthy donors. Overall study: The roughly 110 validation repertoires were produced on the same platform as the 670 or so repertoires of the first cohort. This was reported in a later analysis.

The protocol was immunoSEQ multiplex PCR, while the TCRdb copy is restricted to in-frame clones and leaves out a portion. The sample contains 90,000 to 150,000 clones, around 89% of which appear only once. Germline V gene lookup returns CDR1 SGHRS and CDR2 YFSETQ. Germline trimming cut 6 bases from V and 15 bases from J; bases unmatched to any gene: 11. The CDR3 runs 13 residues. The sequenced sample was PBMCs. This sequence was found in a woman aged 18-29 years in good health and CMV-seropositive. The chain links TRBV5-1 to TRBJ2-1; TRBD1 agrees at 11 bases. In DNA form, the CDR3 reads TGCGCCAGCACCCCAGGGGGACAGGGGGGTCTGTTCTTC. Its protein product is CASTPGGQGGLFF.